The present T cell receptor (beta chain) was sequenced within a study of CD8 T cells in ankylosing spondylitis. Each CDR3 protein gets one entry after TCRdb re-called the 5' RACE reads with MiXCR. The sample lists around 770,000 distinct CDR3 sequences, under 20% occurring once. V was clipped by 5 bases and J by 9 bases, with 11 bases between them. The CDR3 covers 13 residues. Whole-study results and caveats: For ankylosing spondylitis blood, a TCR beta motif of under ten highly homologous variants appeared characteristic.

Turning to this clonotype: Its target is unknown. This could be a read error, since a much larger clone is one nucleotide away.

The sequencing sample was made of blood, either unsorted or a sorted T cell fraction (not recorded which). The source of this sequence is a male donor with ankylosing spondylitis. The chain has TRBV12-3 or TRBV12-4 and TRBJ1-6, with a weak D call TRBD1 (5 bases). CDR3 residues: CASSLGGISPLHF. CDR3 DNA: TGTGCCAGCAGTCTCGGGGGGATTTCACCCCTCCACTTT.